The entry below describes one T cell receptor beta chain. The antigen is unknown. The data were obtained in a study of PD-1 blockade in mismatch repair-deficient tumors. Study background: Patients had around 12 mismatch repair-deficient cancer types, all previously treated and progressing. Study-level results: After pembrolizumab, tumor-resident clones rose rapidly, then generally contracted before radiologic responses.

Measured with immunoSEQ multiplex PCR; TCRdb has only the in-frame clones, and not every one. Among roughly 130,000 clones listed, about 88% were seen once. PCR or immunohistochemistry showed mismatch repair deficiency in every enrolled patient. TCR sequencing covered a few patients who responded to pembrolizumab. The receptor's source is an adult with mismatch repair-deficient cancer. The specimen comprised peripheral blood, sampled roughly 70 weeks after starting pembrolizumab.

The CDR3 here is CAWIVGGWANYGYTF. CDR3 nucleotide sequence: TGTGCCTGGATTGTCGGGGGGTGGGCTAACTATGGCTACACCTTC. J is TRBJ1-2 and V is TRBV30, with TRBD1 as a possible D gene (5 bases). The ends were cut back, 4 bases at V and 0 bases at J, with 15 bases in the middle. Looked up from germline, CDR1 is GTSNPN and CDR2 is SVGIG (reference sequence). The CDR3 is 15 residues long.